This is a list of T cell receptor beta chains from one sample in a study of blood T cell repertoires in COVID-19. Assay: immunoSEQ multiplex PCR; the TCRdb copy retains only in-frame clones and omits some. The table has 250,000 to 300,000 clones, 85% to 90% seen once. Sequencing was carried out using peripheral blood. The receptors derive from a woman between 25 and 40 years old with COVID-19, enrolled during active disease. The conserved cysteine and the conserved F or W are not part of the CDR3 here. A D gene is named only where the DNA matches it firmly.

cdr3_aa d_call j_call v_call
AWELGNTEAF . TRBJ1-1 TRBV30
ASSPSTSSGYT . TRBJ1-2 TRBV18
ASSPEEFRLAETQY . TRBJ2-5 TRBV5-5
ASSLAEPGRGLYEQY TRBD1 TRBJ2-7 TRBV7-9
ASSLAGVPTEAF . TRBJ1-1 TRBV27
ASSWTGGEDSPLH TRBD1 TRBJ1-6 TRBV7-3
ASTSGQRNSPLH TRBD1 TRBJ1-6 TRBV28
ASSSSGTSVITQY TRBD2 TRBJ2-5 TRBV28
ASSSDFNEKLF . TRBJ1-4 TRBV2
ASSRRARQATDTQY . TRBJ2-3 TRBV4-3
SVAAGGTYEQY TRBD2 TRBJ2-7 TRBV29-1